A single sample is the source of the 9 T cell receptor beta chains below, sequenced in a study of post-analysis software for immune sequencing data. Unique molecular identifiers had been added to the TCR beta cDNA libraries. TCRdb recomputed calls from the PCR reads with MiXCR, one row per CDR3 protein. The sample contains approximately 730,000 distinct CDR3 sequences, about 43% of which appear only once. Study-wide findings and caveats: About five TRBV segments (TRBV5-6, TRBV5-1 and TRBV20-1 among them) occurred more frequently in patients than in controls.

These TCRs' antigens remain unknown. The sequenced sample consisted of blood. The receptor source for this set is a girl aged 10 to 17 with multiple sclerosis.

This clonotype was observed once. The chain has TRBV2 and TRBJ2-3; possibly TRBD1 or TRBD2 for D (5 bases each). CDR3 length: 13 residues. V was shortened by 5 bases and J by 5 bases, with 11 bases between the two germline ends. The germline gives CDR1 SNHLY, CDR2 FYNNEI. Here the CDR3 reads CASSLRGIDTQYF. The CDR3 region has the DNA TGTGCCAGCAGTTTGAGGGGTATAGATACGCAGTATTTT.

The chain uses TRBV14 and TRBJ2-3, with 7 nucleotides matching TRBD2. The V and J ends lost 1 base and 4 bases, in that order; junction bases with no gene match: 5. Germline CDR1 reads SGHDN; CDR2 reads FVKESK. The CDR3 contains 15 residues. In DNA, the CDR3 is TGTGCCAGCAGCCAAGTGGGCGGGAGCGCAGATACGCAGTATTTT. Translating gives CASSQVGGSADTQYF.

This clonotype was seen a handful of times. The chain joins TRBV29-1 to TRBJ1-1; maybe TRBD1 (6 bases). Germline CDR1 is SQVTM and CDR2 is ANQGSEA. The V and J ends lost 1 base and 2 bases respectively, with 14 bases between them. The CDR3 contains 15 residues. The CDR3 bases are TGCAGCGTTGAAGTCCAGGGGAGGAGAAACACTGAAGCTTTCTTT. Protein: CSVEVQGRRNTEAFF. The full variable domain, completed using reference TRBV29-1 and TRBJ1-1, is SAVISQKPSRDICQRGTSLTIQCQVDSQVTMMFWYRQQPGQSLTLIATANQGSEATYESGFVIDKFPISRPNLTFSTLTVSNMSPEDSSIYLCSVEVQGRRNTEAFFGQGTRLTVV.

The chain employs TRBV10-3 and TRBJ2-7, with TRBD1 matching 9 bases. This CDR3 has 13 amino acids. Germline V gives CDR1 ENHRY, CDR2 SYGVKD. The junction had 8 bases not matched to a gene; V was cut back by 10 bases and J by 4 bases. CDR3 DNA: TGTGCCACCCTCGGGGACAGGGCTTACGAGCAGTACTTC. Translating it yields CATLGDRAYEQYF.

In its sample, this clonotype was seen a few times. The J gene is TRBJ2-1, the V gene TRBV7-9; 14 nucleotides line up with TRBD2. V lost 5 bases and J lost 0; bases outside the gene matches: 3. This CDR3 has 17 amino acids. CDR1 and CDR2 (germline): SEHNR, FQNEAQ (reference sequence). The CDR3 sequence: CASSHGTSGSSYNEQFF. The CDR3 DNA reads as TGTGCCAGCAGCCACGGGACTAGCGGGAGCTCCTACAATGAGCAGTTCTTC.

This rearrangement joins TRBV20-1 to TRBJ2-5; 7 bases align to TRBD2. The CDR3 sequence is 14 residues long. Losses at the gene ends were 0 bases for V and 11 bases for J; bases not matched to a gene: 12. CDR1 and CDR2 (germline): DFQATT, SNEGSKA (reference sequence). CDR3 nucleotide sequence: TGCAGTGCTAGAGAGGAGATCCTCGGGCGGGAGCAGTACTTC. It codes for CSAREEILGREQYF.

The chain has TRBV14 and TRBJ1-6; D is unresolved. V was clipped by 1 base and J by 15 bases, with 7 bases between them. This CDR3 has 11 residues. CDR1 is SGHDN and CDR2 is FVKESK in the germline V gene. CDR3 loop: CASSQGAVLHF. The CDR3 coding sequence is TGTGCCAGCAGCCAAGGGGCTGTCCTCCACTTT.

The chain is built from TRBV5-1 and TRBJ2-7, with a possible D match to TRBD2 (5 bases). The CDR3 loop spans 14 amino acids. The ends were cut back, 7 bases at V and 2 bases at J, with 16 bases in the middle. Germline-derived CDR1 and CDR2 are SGHRS and YFSETQ. The CDR3 loop reads CASRPGGGAYEQYF. The CDR3 nucleotides are TGCGCCAGCCGGCCCGGAGGTGGGGCCTACGAGCAGTACTTC.

This chain links TRBV6-1 with TRBJ2-3; D call uncertain. The length of the CDR3 is 13 residues. Germline V gene sequence: CDR1 MNHNS, CDR2 SASEGT. With 6 bases removed from V and 7 bases from J, the gap between germline ends came to 14 bases. The CDR3 here is CASRDPTLNTQYF. The CDR3 DNA sequence: TGTGCCAGCAGGGACCCGACGCTAAATACGCAGTATTTT.